One TCR beta chain is described in this entry. Its antigen is not identified. The sample is drawn from a study of response to subunit inactivated influenza vaccine. General study points: Researchers suggested that each seasonal influenza vaccination recruits few new T cells.

TCRdb fed the RT-PCR reads into MiXCR, producing one record per CDR3 protein. The sample consists of about 700,000 distinct CDR3 sequences, 12% to 15% of them appearing once. This sample comprised PBMCs from blood, obtained about 14 days before vaccination. The clonotype comes from a man aged 45-65 years who received an inactivated influenza vaccine.

CDR3 loop: CASSLPGATSTDTQYF. The DNA for the CDR3 is TGTGCCAGCAGTTTACCAGGAGCAACTAGCACAGATACGCAGTATTTT. This rearrangement joins TRBV28 to TRBJ2-3; D unclear. Trimming removed 2 bases at V and 0 bases at J, with 12 bases between. Looked up from germline, CDR1 is MDHEN and CDR2 is SYDVKM. The CDR3 has 16 residues.